The 21 T cell receptor beta chains presented below share a single source sample, sequenced in a study of T-cell reconstitution after alpha-beta-depleted transplantation in children. The TCRbeta library was prepared with unique molecular identifiers. Each CDR3 protein is one row after TCRdb ran MiXCR on the PCR reads. Of 75,000 to 100,000 distinct CDR3 sequences in the sample, roughly 7.7% were seen once. This specimen was PBMCs from the stem cell graft donor, taken from the stem cell graft. Receptors were obtained from a human donor who donated a stem cell graft to a child with congenital amegakaryocytic thrombocytopenia.

Many counts were recorded for this clonotype. The genes are TRBV5-1 and TRBJ2-7; 9 bases are a match to TRBD2. The CDR3 runs to 15 residues. V lost 1 base, J lost 4 bases, and 6 bases stayed unmatched. CDR1 is SGHRS, CDR2 YFSETQ, per germline. CDR3 region: CASSLTASGTYEQYF. In DNA form, the CDR3 reads TGCGCCAGCAGCTTGACGGCTAGCGGGACATACGAGCAGTACTTC.

This clonotype was detected many times. The rearrangement links TRBV20-1 to TRBJ1-1; TRBD1 is a possible D gene (6 bases). Between the trimmed V and J ends, which lost 1 base and 4 bases, there was a span of 13 bases. Germline V lookup: CDR1 DFQATT, CDR2 SNEGSKA (reference sequence). There are 14 residues in the CDR3. CDR3 nucleotide sequence: TGCAGTGCTAGAGGGGGCAGGGGTAGCACTGAAGCTTTCTTT. Translated: CSARGGRGSTEAFF.

This clonotype was observed many times. The CDR3 reads CASSNFKERRKTGLAGAPDTQYF. Written as DNA, the CDR3 is TGTGCCAGCAGCAATTTTAAAGAAAGGAGAAAAACGGGACTAGCGGGCGCCCCAGATACGCAGTATTTT. The chain recombines TRBV21-1 with TRBJ2-3; the DNA was not compared with TRBD2, the D call given in the table. TRBV21-1 is reported as a pseudogene. CDR3 size: 23 residues.

This clonotype occurred many times. The chain joins TRBV30 to TRBJ1-1; D remains unclear. The V end lost 1 base, the J end lost 1 base, and 10 bases lay between the germline ends. The CDR3 totals 14 residues. Germline-derived CDR1 and CDR2 are GTSNPN and SVGIG (reference sequence). CDR3 sequence: CAWSAGIQNTEAFF. The DNA of the CDR3 is TGTGCCTGGAGTGCGGGGATACAGAACACTGAAGCTTTCTTT.

The chain links TRBV28 to TRBJ2-1, with 8 bases matching TRBD2. The germline gives CDR1 MDHEN, CDR2 SYDVKM. Unmatched junction bases numbered 8, after V lost 7 bases and J lost 6 bases. This CDR3 comprises 14 residues. CDR3 nucleotides: TGTGCCAGCAAACTAGCGGAGAACTTCAATGAGCAGTTCTTC. Amino acids: CASKLAENFNEQFF.

This clonotype was detected many times. This chain joins TRBV20-1 and TRBJ1-5; no clear D. The CDR3 length is 14 residues. Germline values: CDR1 DFQATT, CDR2 SNEGSKA (reference sequence). Trimming left V 0 bases short and J 1 base short, with 7 bases between. CDR3 in amino acids: CSARDPQSNQPQHF. The CDR3 DNA follows: TGCAGTGCTAGAGATCCCCAGAGCAATCAGCCCCAGCATTTT.

This clonotype has ten or more counts. The rearrangement joins TRBV20-1 to TRBJ1-6; D is unresolved. The length of the CDR3 is 14 residues. Germline loops: CDR1 DFQATT, CDR2 SNEGSKA (reference sequence). V lost 3 bases and J lost 6, with 12 bases in between. CDR3 nucleotides: TGCAGTGCTAGGGAGGGTGCCGTTAATTCACCCCTCCACTTT. As protein: CSAREGAVNSPLHF.

This clonotype was detected ten times or more. The chain employs TRBV7-2 and TRBJ1-2; D ambiguous. The germline CDR1 and CDR2 sequences are SGHTA and FQGNSA. The germline V and J ends were trimmed by 2 bases and 8 bases, with 9 bases remaining between them. The CDR3 extends over 12 amino acids. The CDR3: CASSLSGGGYTF. CDR3 DNA: TGTGCCAGCAGCTTATCGGGAGGCGGCTACACCTTC. The entire variable domain, with the rest obtained from reference TRBV7-2 and TRBJ1-2, is as follows: GAGVSQSPSNKVTEKGKDVELRCDPISGHTALYWYRQSLGQGLEFLIYFQGNSAPDKSGLPSDRFSAERTGGSVSTLTIQRTQQEDSAVYLCASSLSGGGYTFGSGTRLTVV.

J is TRBJ2-3 and V is TRBV7-2, with 10 positions matching TRBD2. V gave up 5 bases and J gave up 3 bases; unmatched junction bases: 11. Germline CDR1 reads SGHTA; CDR2 reads FQGNSA. CDR3 length equals 17 residues. The CDR3 sequence: CASSPGTSASGTDTQYF. CDR3 DNA: TGTGCCAGCAGCCCCGGGACTAGCGCCTCTGGGACAGATACGCAGTATTTT.

This clonotype came up many times. The chain has TRBV5-1 and TRBJ2-3; 7 bases fit TRBD2. This CDR3 has 15 residues. Unmatched junction bases numbered 7, after V lost 4 bases and J lost 2 bases. The germline V gene has CDR1 SGHRS and CDR2 YFSETQ. CDR3 sequence: CASSLAGRATDTQYF. The CDR3 DNA reads TGCGCCAGCAGCCTGGCGGGGAGGGCCACAGATACGCAGTATTTT.

This clonotype came up many times. This chain links TRBV6-1 with TRBJ2-7; a possible D gene is TRBD1 (6 bases). Trimming removed 3 bases at V and 4 bases at J, with 10 bases between. The CDR3 contains 13 residues. Germline lookup yields CDR1 MNHNS and CDR2 SASEGT. This chain's CDR3 is CASSDRGGYEQYF. Written as DNA, the CDR3 is TGTGCCAGCAGTGACAGGGGCGGGTACGAGCAGTACTTC.

This clonotype was recorded at least ten times. The chain links TRBV7-9 to TRBJ1-1, with D hard to call. The CDR3 has 11 residues. Per the germline V gene, CDR1 is SEHNR and CDR2 is FQNEAQ (reference sequence). V was pared by 5 bases and J by 7 bases, with 8 bases between. CDR3 bases: TGTGCCAGCAGCCAAACGGTTGAAGCTTTCTTT. It specifies CASSQTVEAFF. The variable domain in full, with the rest retrieved from reference TRBV7-9 and TRBJ1-1, is DTGVSQNPRHKITKRGQNVTFRCDPISEHNRLYWYRQTLGQGPEFLTYFQNEAQLEKSRLLSDRFSAERPKGSFSTLEIQRTEQGDSAMYLCASSQTVEAFFGQGTRLTVV.

This clonotype came up many times. The chain recombines TRBV5-1 with TRBJ2-2; no firm D call. The V gene lost 0 bases and the J gene lost 0 bases, with 6 bases spanning the gap. This CDR3 comprises 15 residues. The germline gives CDR1 SGHRS, CDR2 YFSETQ. The CDR3 loop is CASSLGDSNTGELFF. The CDR3 bases are TGCGCCAGCAGCTTGGGGGATTCGAACACCGGGGAGCTGTTTTTT.

The rearrangement joins TRBV27 to TRBJ2-7; D tentatively fits TRBD1 or TRBD2 (5 bases each). This CDR3 comprises 14 residues. V was shortened by 2 bases and J by 2 bases, with 10 bases between the two germline ends. Per the germline V gene, CDR1 is MNHEY and CDR2 is SMNVEV (reference sequence). In DNA, the CDR3 is TGTGCCAGCAGTTTAGGGGGTCTACCCTACGAGCAGTACTTC. Amino acid sequence: CASSLGGLPYEQYF.

This clonotype has at least ten counts. This chain joins TRBV7-9 and TRBJ2-7; 10 bases agree with TRBD2. V was clipped by 5 bases and J by 3 bases; unmatched bases: 13. CDR1 SEHNR and CDR2 FQNEAQ come from the germline V gene (reference sequence). The CDR3 runs to 17 residues. The CDR3 nucleotides read TGTGCCAGCAGCCCCCCGCCCGGGGCTAGCGGGGGCTACGAGCAGTACTTC. The encoded protein is CASSPPPGASGGYEQYF.

This clonotype was counted at least ten times. The chain is built from TRBV28 and TRBJ1-2, with a tentative D call TRBD1 (6 bases). V gave up 4 bases and J gave up 2 bases, with 8 bases separating them. Germline V gene data show CDR1 as MDHEN and CDR2 as SYDVKM. The CDR3 covers 13 residues. In DNA form, the CDR3 reads TGTGCCAGCAGTTCCCAGGGGAACTATGGCTACACCTTC. Protein: CASSSQGNYGYTF.

This clonotype was picked up many times. The CDR3 is CASSPEQPPYEQYF. CDR3 nucleotide sequence: TGTGCCAGCAGCCCCGAACAGCCCCCCTACGAGCAGTACTTC. The chain has TRBV7-9 and TRBJ2-7; D gene uncertain. This CDR3 region has 14 residues. CDR1 is SEHNR and CDR2 is FQNEAQ in the germline V gene (reference sequence). Trimming removed 5 bases from V and 2 bases from J, with 13 bases in between.

This clonotype came up many times. J is TRBJ2-1 and V is TRBV29-1; D is possibly TRBD2 (6 bases). Trimming left V 6 bases short and J 10 bases short, with 19 bases between. CDR1 is SQVTM, CDR2 ANQGSEA, per germline. This CDR3 has 13 residues. DNA for the CDR3: TGCAGCGTGACGGGACTGCCACCTAAAGAGCAGTTCTTC. This encodes CSVTGLPPKEQFF.

This rearrangement joins TRBV27 to TRBJ1-4; no reliable D call. The germline gives CDR1 MNHEY, CDR2 SMNVEV (reference sequence). Trimming took 0 bases from V and 4 from J, leaving 9 bases between them. The CDR3 spans 15 residues. This chain's CDR3 is CASSLSGTYNEKLFF. For the CDR3, the DNA is TGTGCCAGCAGTTTATCCGGAACCTATAATGAAAAACTGTTTTTT.

Regarding this clonotype: This clone may be a read error of a much larger clone one base away. The V and J genes are TRBV3-1 and TRBJ2-7, with D unclear. The CDR3 extends over 17 amino acids. Germline V CDR1 and CDR2: LGHDT, YNNKEL (reference sequence). CDR3 in DNA: TGTGCCTGCAGCCAAGAACGAATAGGGTTCCCCGACTACGAGCAGTACTTC. This sequence encodes CACSQERIGFPDYEQYF.

The sample holds a few counts of this clonotype. The chain couples TRBV7-9 to TRBJ1-2; TRBD1 matches 8 bases. After removal of 1 base from V and 4 bases from J, the junction contained 5 bases not matched to a gene. This CDR3 spans 15 amino acids. Germline V gives CDR1 SEHNR, CDR2 FQNEAQ (reference sequence). DNA of the CDR3: TGTGCCAGCAGCTTAGGGACAGGGTCCTTCTATGGCTACACCTTC. Translation: CASSLGTGSFYGYTF.